This TCR beta chain was captured by sequencing in a study of chronic HIV infection and antiretroviral therapy. V lost 6 bases and J lost 6; bases outside the gene matches: 9. CDR1 and CDR2 (germline): MDHEN, SYDVKM. CDR3 length equals 15 residues. This clonotype was detected many times. TCRdb ran MiXCR on the 5' RACE reads and lists one entry per CDR3 protein. The table includes about 38,000 distinct CDR3 sequences, about 8.9% detected once. The V call is TRBV28, the J call TRBJ2-7; 12 nucleotides line up with TRBD1. The clonotype was recovered from an adult who had HIV and had not received antiretroviral therapy, or was an uninfected healthy control (not recorded which). The sequencing sample was made of peripheral blood. The CDR3 coding sequence is TGTGCCAGCAGGGGTCCCGGGACAGGGGGCAGCGAGCAGTACTTC. Protein sequence: CASRGPGTGGSEQYF.